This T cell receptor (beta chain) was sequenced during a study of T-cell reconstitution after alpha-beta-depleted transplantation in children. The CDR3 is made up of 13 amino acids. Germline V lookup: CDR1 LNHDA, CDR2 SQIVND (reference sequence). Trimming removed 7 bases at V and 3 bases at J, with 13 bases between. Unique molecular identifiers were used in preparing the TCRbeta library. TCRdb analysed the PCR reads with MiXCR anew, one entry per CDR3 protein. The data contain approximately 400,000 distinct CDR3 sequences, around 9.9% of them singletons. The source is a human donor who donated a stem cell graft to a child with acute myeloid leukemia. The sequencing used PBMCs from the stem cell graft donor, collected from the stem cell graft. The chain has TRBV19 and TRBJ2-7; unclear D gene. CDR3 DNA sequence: TGTGCCAGTAATCCGACAATAGGCTACGAGCAGTACTTC. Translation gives CASNPTIGYEQYF.